This T cell receptor beta chain emerged from a study of breast tumors, draining lymph nodes, adjacent tissues (dated by TCRdb to the mid-2010s). Regarding the research as a whole: TCR beta repertoires were compared across tumor, adjacent nontumor tissue and axillary lymph nodes obtained from breast cancer patients. The study was designed to assess the relationships and possible T-cell exchange between tumor, surrounding tissue and draining lymph node repertoires in human breast cancer. What the authors observed across the whole study: The similarity between tumor and nontumor tissue repertoires was significantly greater in luminal-like breast cancer than in basal-like breast cancer. Tumors showed preferential V and J gene usage, and their T-cell repertoire diversity fell below that of lymph nodes yet above that of nontumor tissue. The conclusion that tumor T cells originate in lymph nodes was framed as consistent with a hypothesis rather than directly demonstrated. A scenario in which most tumor T cells derive from the lymph node and then expand within tumor tissue was judged to be consistent with the data.

Turning to this clonotype: The clone's antigen remains unknown. Per-nucleotide qualities are absent, and no much larger clonotype sits a single base away.

The germline V gene supplies CDR1 SNHLY and CDR2 FYNNEI. The CDR3 covers 11 residues, taking in both the cysteine and the phenylalanine. Only CDR3 DNA remains: 33 bases, in frame from the first base. Trimming removed 9 bases from V and 11 bases from J, leaving 14 bases between the germline ends. Lymph node samples came from the axillary draining lymph nodes of breast cancer patients. TCRdb lists the instrument as Illumina HiSeq 2000. Multiplex PCR amplification was used to generate the TCR beta chain libraries. High-throughput sequencing was used to analyze the amplified TCR beta chain products. The public sequencing data were trimmed at Q25 with fastp and processed into clonotypes with MiXCR by TCRdb, which kept only in-frame beta chains. For every CDR3 protein sequence, its rows merge into one entry that carries the most common genes and DNA. This sample has about 300,000 distinct CDR3 sequences in its table, and around 31% of those were observed once. The biggest ten clones account for around 1% of the sample.

This receptor chain uses TRBV2 and TRBJ1-3; a tentative D call is TRBD1 (6 bases match). This receptor was identified in a female donor with breast cancer. Some clones in this sample may be carry-over from other donors' samples. The material sequenced was axillary lymph node tissue. The nucleotide sequence is TGTGCCAGTCAGACAGGTCACGCCATATATTTT. This yields the protein CASQTGHAIYF.